Below, 6 T cell receptor beta chains from the same sample are listed, as sequenced in a study of T cell repertoires in cytomegalovirus infection. Each CDR3 protein gets one entry after TCRdb re-called the reads with MiXCR. The sample shows 250,000 or so distinct CDR3 sequences, roughly an eighth of them seen only once. Sequences were obtained from PBMCs. These receptors were obtained from a human donor in good health (CMV status not recorded). Some clones in this sample may be carry-over from other donors' samples.

This clonotype has a count of ten or more. The chain joins TRBV6-2 or TRBV6-3 to TRBJ2-1, with a tentative D call TRBD2 (6 bases). V dropped 2 bases and J dropped 7 bases, with 24 bases sitting between them. The CDR3 is 18 amino acids. Germline CDR1 MNHEY, CDR2 SVGEGT. DNA of the CDR3: TGTGCCAGCAGTTACCCGCCTCAGCGGGCGCGGACAACGAATGAGCAGTTCTTC. Translating gives CASSYPPQRARTTNEQFF.

This clonotype was seen a handful of times. The CDR3 protein is CASSLVASLNTEAFF. The CDR3 DNA reads TGTGCCAGCAGTTTAGTAGCCAGCCTGAACACTGAAGCTTTCTTT. The chain is built from TRBV12-3 or TRBV12-4 and TRBJ1-1; D is uncertain. The V end was cut by 1 base, the J end by 0 bases, with 9 bases between. This CDR3 spans 15 amino acids.

This clonotype was counted at least ten times. V is TRBV7-2 and J is TRBJ2-1, with D possibly called TRBD1 or TRBD2 (5 bases each). Deletions cut 5 bases from V and 2 bases from J, with 13 bases between. From germline, CDR1 is SGHTA and CDR2 FQGNSA. The CDR3 runs 15 residues. This chain's CDR3 is CASSPSQEAYNEQFF. As DNA, the CDR3 is TGTGCCAGCAGCCCCTCACAGGAGGCCTACAATGAGCAGTTCTTC.

This clonotype was picked up many times. This chain uses TRBV6-1 with TRBJ2-3; maybe TRBD2 (6 bases). CDR3 length: 15 residues. Deletions cut 6 bases from V and 1 base from J, with 14 bases between. Germline-derived CDR1 and CDR2 are MNHNS and SASEGT. The CDR3 nucleotides read TGTGCCAGCAGCCGGGGGAGTTCGGGCACAGATACGCAGTATTTT. This gives the protein CASSRGSSGTDTQYF.

This clonotype has a count of ten or more. The chain has TRBV7-2 and TRBJ1-1; 7 positions agree with TRBD1. V lost 2 bases and J lost 4; bases outside the gene matches: 13. Germline V gene data show CDR1 as SGHTA and CDR2 as FQGNSA. The CDR3 loop spans 17 amino acids. CDR3: CASSLHNLQGGSTEAFF. In DNA form, the CDR3 reads TGTGCCAGCAGCTTACACAACCTCCAGGGGGGGAGCACTGAAGCTTTCTTT.

The J gene is TRBJ1-5, the V gene TRBV7-2; maybe TRBD1 (6 bases). Looked up from germline, CDR1 is SGHTA and CDR2 is FQGNSA. V shed 0 bases and J shed 6 bases, with 15 bases lying between them. The CDR3 sequence is 16 residues long. CDR3 sequence: CASSLAARGFGQPQHF. The CDR3 bases are TGTGCCAGCAGCTTAGCCGCCAGGGGTTTCGGTCAGCCCCAGCATTTT.